A single sample is the source of the 21 T cell receptor beta chains below, sequenced in a study of blood T cell repertoires in COVID-19. Only in-frame clones appear in the TCRdb table, and some are missing; sequencing was by immunoSEQ multiplex PCR. The sample has about 170,000 clones, around 82% seen once. The sequencing input was peripheral blood. Receptors were obtained from a woman aged 35 to 49 with COVID-19, enrolled during active disease.

This rearrangement joins TRBV5-4 to TRBJ2-7; tentatively, D is TRBD2 (7 bases). Between the trimmed V and J ends, which lost 2 bases and 0 bases, there was a span of 12 bases. The CDR3 loop spans 15 amino acids. Per the germline V gene, CDR1 is SGHNT and CDR2 is YYREEE (reference sequence). CDR3 amino acids: CASSFWGGLSYEQYV. In nucleotides, the CDR3 is TGTGCCAGCAGCTTTTGGGGGGGCCTCTCCTACGAGCAGTACGTC.

This rearrangement joins TRBV7-9 to TRBJ2-1; D possibly corresponds to TRBD2 (5 bases). This CDR3 region has 15 residues. V was shortened by 5 bases and J by 0 bases, with 11 bases between the two germline ends. CDR1 is SEHNR, CDR2 FQNEAQ, per germline (reference sequence). In DNA, the CDR3 is TGTGCCAGCAGCCCACTAGTTTCCTCCTACAATGAGCAGTTCTTC. Translating it yields CASSPLVSSYNEQFF.

This clone was found once. This chain links TRBV11-1 with TRBJ2-5, with 8 bases fitting TRBD1. The CDR3 is 16 amino acids. From germline, CDR1 is SGHAT and CDR2 FQDESV (reference sequence). V shed 3 bases, J shed 6 bases, and the junction held 12 bases outside the gene matches. The CDR3 coding sequence is TGTGCCAGCAGCTTGCTCACGACAGGGGTGACGAAGACCCAGTACTTC. Translating it yields CASSLLTTGVTKTQYF.

The chain carries TRBV7-9 and TRBJ2-7; tentatively, D is TRBD2 (5 bases). The CDR3 length is 12 residues. V was cut by 5 bases and J by 7 bases, with 12 bases left in between. Germline CDR1 SEHNR, CDR2 FQNEAQ (reference sequence). CDR3 coding DNA: TGTGCCAGCAGCGGCGGGCTGCTGGAGCAGTACGTC. This sequence encodes CASSGGLLEQYV.

In this sample, this clone turned up a few times. This chain uses TRBV5-5 with TRBJ1-5, with TRBD1 matching over 9 bases. CDR1 and CDR2 from the germline V gene are SGHKS and YYEKEE (reference sequence). The CDR3 has 15 amino acids. V was clipped by 2 bases and J by 6 bases; unmatched bases: 6. CDR3 sequence reads: CASSFGTGLGQPQHF. The CDR3 bases are TGTGCCAGCAGCTTCGGGACAGGGTTGGGTCAGCCCCAGCATTTT.

The chain is built from TRBV10-2 and TRBJ2-7, with D maybe TRBD2 (6 bases). The V end was cut by 3 bases, the J end by 2 bases, with 8 bases between. From germline, CDR1 is WSHSY and CDR2 SAAADI. The length of the CDR3 is 13 residues. The CDR3 region has the DNA TGCGCCAGCAGTGAAGGGACTCCCTACGAGCAGTACTTC. Protein product: CASSEGTPYEQYF.

This clone showed up just once. This chain uses TRBV29-1 with TRBJ2-7; TRBD1 is a possible D gene (5 bases). The V gene's germline CDR1 is SQVTM and CDR2 ANQGSEA. This CDR3 region has 11 residues. Trimming left V 4 bases short and J 5 bases short, with 9 bases between. The CDR3 here is CSVAWGNEQYV. In DNA form, the CDR3 reads TGCAGCGTTGCATGGGGCAACGAGCAGTACGTC.

The chain recombines TRBV7-2 with TRBJ1-1, with TRBD1 identical over 8 bases. The CDR3 has 16 residues. J lost 2 bases, V lost 1 base, and 6 bases had no gene match. Germline V lookup: CDR1 SGHTA, CDR2 FQGNSA. CDR3 bases: TGTGCCAGCAGCTTAGATGGACAGGGCCTAAACACTGAAGCTTTCTTT. It encodes CASSLDGQGLNTEAFF. Looking up the rest from reference TRBV7-2 and TRBJ1-1 gives the full variable domain: GAGVSQSPSNKVTEKGKDVELRCDPISGHTALYWYRQSLGQGLEFLIYFQGNSAPDKSGLPSDRFSAERTGGSVSTLTIQRTQQEDSAVYLCASSLDGQGLNTEAFFGQGTRLTVV.

J is TRBJ2-7 and V is TRBV13; 7 nucleotides agree with TRBD1. Germline lookup yields CDR1 PRHDT and CDR2 FYEKMQ (reference sequence). Trimming at V came to 5 bases and at J to 0 bases, leaving 13 bases not matched to a gene. The CDR3 consists of 17 residues. The CDR3 is CASSQTGDAWSSYEQYV. As DNA, the CDR3 is TGTGCCAGCAGCCAAACAGGGGACGCTTGGTCCTCCTACGAGCAGTACGTC.

J is TRBJ1-3 and V is TRBV15, with 12 nucleotides matching TRBD1. This CDR3 comprises 15 residues. Losses at the gene ends were 8 bases for V and 8 bases for J; bases not matched to a gene: 10. CDR1 and CDR2 from the germline V gene are LNHNV and YYDKDF (reference sequence). The CDR3 protein is CATDPGTGGSDTIYF. The CDR3 coding sequence is TGTGCCACCGACCCCGGGACAGGGGGCTCGGACACCATATATTTT.

This clone was picked up a small number of times. The rearrangement joins TRBV18 to TRBJ1-6; 8 bases match TRBD1. Per germline, CDR1 KGHSH and CDR2 LQKENI. The length of the CDR3 is 15 residues. J gave up 9 bases and V 5 bases, and 9 bases lay outside the gene matches. CDR3 region: CASSDIQGASSPLHF. DNA for the CDR3: TGTGCCAGCTCAGACATCCAGGGGGCGTCTTCACCCCTCCACTTT.

V usage is TRBV19 and J usage is TRBJ2-6; unclear D gene. The germline V gene has CDR1 LNHDA and CDR2 SQIVND (reference sequence). This CDR3 spans 13 amino acids. Trimming left V 7 bases short and J 0 bases short, with 4 bases between. CDR3 nucleotides: TGTGCCAGTACCTCCTCTGGGGCCAACGTCCTGACTTTC. It codes for CASTSSGANVLTF.

This clone turned up a few times. CDR3: CASSLVAGTYEQYF. As DNA, the CDR3 is TGTGCCAGCAGTTTGGTAGCGGGGACTTACGAGCAGTACTTC. J is TRBJ2-7 and V is TRBV27; 8 bases agree with TRBD2. The junction had 5 bases not matched to a gene; V was cut back by 3 bases and J by 4 bases. The germline CDR1 and CDR2 sequences are MNHEY and SMNVEV (reference sequence). The CDR3 covers 14 residues.

This clone has only one observation. The sample has other DNA sequences that encode this CDR3 too. This chain joins TRBV2 and TRBJ2-5, with 10 nucleotides matching TRBD1. The junction had 8 bases not matched to a gene; V was cut back by 8 bases and J by 5 bases. CDR3 length: 14 residues. Looked up from germline, CDR1 is SNHLY and CDR2 is FYNNEI. The CDR3 DNA follows: TGTGCCAGCCTCAGGACAGGGGGAGAGGAGACCCAGTACTTC. It encodes CASLRTGGEETQYF.

The rearrangement links TRBV6-6 to TRBJ2-7; 7 bases are a match to TRBD1. This CDR3 is built from 15 residues. The ends lost 2 bases at V and 2 bases at J; junction bases unmatched: 6. Germline V gene lookup returns CDR1 MNHNY and CDR2 SVGAGI (reference sequence). The CDR3 spells CASSYEGAIAYEQYF. CDR3 DNA: TGTGCCAGCAGTTACGAGGGGGCGATAGCCTACGAGCAGTACTTC.

As regards this clone: The same CDR3 is also encoded by other DNA sequences in this sample. V usage is TRBV4-1 and J usage is TRBJ1-5, with a tentative D call TRBD1 (5 bases). The CDR3 spans 13 residues. V dropped 0 bases and J dropped 6 bases, with 6 bases sitting between them. CDR1 and CDR2 from the germline V gene are MGHRA and YSYEKL. The CDR3 region is CASSQDQGQPQHF. The CDR3 nucleotides read TGCGCCAGCAGCCAAGATCAGGGTCAGCCCCAGCATTTT.

The chain uses TRBV7-3 and TRBJ2-3, with D possibly matching TRBD1 (5 bases). The V end was cut by 5 bases, the J end by 4 bases, with 13 bases between. The length of the CDR3 is 14 residues. Germline V gene sequence: CDR1 SGHTA, CDR2 FQGTGA. The CDR3 coding sequence is TGTGCCAGCAGCCTCCTAGGGGTATCAGATACGCAGTATTTT. Its protein is CASSLLGVSDTQYF.

This chain connects TRBV7-9 to TRBJ1-4, with a possible D match to TRBD1 (5 bases). The CDR3 is 15 amino acids. Germline V gene lookup returns CDR1 SEHNR and CDR2 FQNEAQ (reference sequence). V lost 1 base and J lost 6, with 12 bases in between. For the CDR3, the DNA is TGTGCCAGCAGCTTAGATAGGGGCTTCGATGAAAAACTGTTTTTT. The encoded protein is CASSLDRGFDEKLFF.

The J gene is TRBJ2-1, the V gene TRBV4-2; TRBD2 aligns across 14 bases. CDR1 LGHNA and CDR2 YNFKEQ come from the germline V gene. The CDR3 is 18 amino acids. Trimming cost V 3 bases and J 6 bases; bases outside gene matches: 10. CDR3 coding DNA: TGTGCCAGCAGCCAGGGGACTAGCGGGGGAACGGACCGCAATGAGCAGTTCTTC. It encodes CASSQGTSGGTDRNEQFF.

The chain combines TRBV7-9 with TRBJ1-6, with 9 nucleotides matching TRBD1. Unmatched junction bases numbered 8, after V lost 5 bases and J lost 9 bases. The CDR3 spans 15 residues. Germline values: CDR1 SEHNR, CDR2 FQNEAQ (reference sequence). DNA of the CDR3: TGTGCCAGCAGCCCCCGACAGGGGGGGAGTTCACCCCTCCACTTT. Translating it yields CASSPRQGGSSPLHF.

This clone has more than one count but fewer than ten. The rearrangement joins TRBV5-4 to TRBJ1-1, with 7 bases lining up with TRBD1. The CDR3 totals 15 residues. The germline V gene encodes CDR1 SGHNT and CDR2 YYREEE (reference sequence). The V segment lost 3 bases and the J segment 1 base; nucleotides outside the gene matches: 6. In DNA form, the CDR3 reads TGTGCCAGCAGCTCGGGACAGCATCAGAACACTGAAGCTTTCTTT. Protein: CASSSGQHQNTEAFF.